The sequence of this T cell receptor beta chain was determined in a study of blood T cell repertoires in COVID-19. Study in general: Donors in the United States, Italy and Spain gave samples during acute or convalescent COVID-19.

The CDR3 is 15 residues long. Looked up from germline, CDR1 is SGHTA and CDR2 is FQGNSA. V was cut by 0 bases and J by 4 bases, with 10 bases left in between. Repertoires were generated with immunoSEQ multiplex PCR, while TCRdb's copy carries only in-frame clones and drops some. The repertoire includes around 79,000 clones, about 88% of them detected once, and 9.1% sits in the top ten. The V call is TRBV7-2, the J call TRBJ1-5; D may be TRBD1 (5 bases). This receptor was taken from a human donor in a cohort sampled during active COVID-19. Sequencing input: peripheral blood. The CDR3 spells CASSLAGGGNQPQHF. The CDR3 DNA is TGTGCCAGCAGCTTAGCGGGGGGTGGGAATCAGCCCCAGCATTTT.